This T cell receptor beta chain was obtained from a study of T-cell reconstitution after alpha-beta-depleted transplantation in children. Study-level results: T-cell numbers and diversity one year post-transplant derived largely from freshly generated T cells.

Unique molecular identifiers were incorporated when the TCRbeta library was constructed. A single record per CDR3 protein comes from TCRdb applying MiXCR to the PCR reads. The repertoire holds just under 250,000 distinct CDR3 sequences, 20% to 30% seen once, with roughly 2.5% in the top ten. The CDR3 extends over 15 amino acids. Germline trimming cut 5 bases from V and 7 bases from J; bases unmatched to any gene: 12. This clonotype has at least ten counts. Its antigen is currently unknown. Sequenced here: PBMCs, sampled before TCRalphabeta/CD19-depleted stem cell transplant. The sequence derives from a girl between 2 and 10 years old with Fanconi anemia, due to receive a stem cell transplant. The chain joins TRBV12-3 or TRBV12-4 to TRBJ2-5, with 8 bases matching TRBD2. CDR3 sequence: CASSQLAVRVGTQYF. In nucleotides, the CDR3 is TGTGCCAGCAGTCAACTAGCGGTGAGGGTCGGGACCCAGTACTTC.